The sequence of this T cell receptor beta chain was determined in a study of T cell responses to AZD1222 COVID-19 vaccine. General study findings and limits: Baseline seropositives among AZD1222 recipients totaled only five or six. When two AZD1222 doses had been given, Spike-specific TCR breadth and depth rose.

The germline V gene has CDR1 LNHDA and CDR2 SQIVND (reference sequence). The CDR3 covers 16 residues. J lost 3 bases, V lost 5 bases, and 8 bases had no gene match. Clones were read by immunoSEQ multiplex PCR, and TCRdb kept only the in-frame ones, dropping some. Of roughly 120,000 clones in the sample, roughly 85% were seen once. This clone was seen just once. The antigen remains undetermined. The rearrangement links TRBV19 to TRBJ2-3; 10 nucleotides agree with TRBD1. The sequence came from an adult in good health. This material consisted of peripheral blood, taken on day 0 of AZD1222 vaccination. The CDR3 reads CASSPRQGARTDTQYF. The CDR3, as DNA: TGTGCCAGTAGTCCCCGACAGGGGGCGCGGACAGATACGCAGTATTTT.